Presented here are 31 T cell receptor beta chains from one specimen sequenced in a study of T-cell memory formation after mild COVID-19 (dated by TCRdb to the early 2020s). The receptor library was made with 5' RACE. Reads for this sample came from an Illumina NovaSeq 6000. Through fastp at Q25 and MiXCR, TCRdb rebuilt clones from the public reads, retaining in-frame beta chains. A single entry per CDR3 protein holds the most common genes and DNA from its merged rows. This sample has 25,000 to 35,000 distinct CDR3 sequences in its table, and around 12% of those were observed once. The top ten clones comprise about 16% of the sample. The sample consisted of PBMCs or a T cell subset sorted from them (not recorded which). These receptors all come from an adult woman who had mild COVID-19 (a few samples of this study predate the infection). The sample titles of this study are shuffled in the database, so cell type and time point are left out; the donor was told from shared clones.

This clonotype was detected ten times or more. The chain links TRBV20-1 to TRBJ2-5; D may be TRBD2 (5 bases). The CDR3 sequence is 13 residues long. Germline-derived CDR1 and CDR2 are DFQATT and SNEGSKA (reference sequence). Trimming shortened V by 5 bases and J by 5 bases, and 15 bases separated the two germline ends. In DNA, the CDR3 is TGCAGTGCTCTACGGGAAGTGGGGGAGACCCAGTACTTC. This sequence encodes CSALREVGETQYF.

The table lists this clonotype with many counts. The rearrangement joins TRBV7-2 to TRBJ2-5, with 7 bases lining up with TRBD2. This CDR3 comprises 17 residues. The germline CDR1 and CDR2 sequences are SGHTA and FQGNSA. Germline trimming cut 5 bases from V and 6 bases from J; bases unmatched to any gene: 18. This CDR3 reads CASSLSTTGQGGKTQYF. CDR3 nucleotides: TGTGCCAGCAGCCTATCTACAACTGGGCAGGGAGGGAAGACCCAGTACTTC.

Sample share makes this clonotype medium-sized. This sequence joins TRBV7-8 and TRBJ2-7; 10 bases agree with TRBD2. Unmatched junction bases numbered 7, after V lost 6 bases and J lost 2 bases. CDR3 length: 15 amino acids. Germline V lookup: CDR1 SGHVS, CDR2 FQNEAQ. CDR3 residues: CASRDPAGGTYEQYF. CDR3 bases: TGTGCCAGCAGAGATCCAGCGGGAGGGACCTACGAGCAGTACTTC.

This clonotype has ten or more counts. The chain employs TRBV5-1 and TRBJ2-5; no reliable D call. The V gene's germline CDR1 is SGHRS and CDR2 YFSETQ. V dropped 4 bases and J dropped 1 base, with 2 bases sitting between them. There are 11 residues in the CDR3. CDR3 in amino acids: CASSAQETQYF. CDR3 DNA sequence: TGCGCCAGCAGCGCCCAAGAGACCCAGTACTTC.

In its sample, this clonotype was seen many times. The chain has TRBV20-1 and TRBJ2-3, with 10 bases matching TRBD1. Germline V lookup: CDR1 DFQATT, CDR2 SNEGSKA (reference sequence). Unmatched junction bases numbered 5, after V lost 3 bases and J lost 2 bases. The CDR3 runs 15 residues. CDR3 protein: CSARAGTGDTDTQYF. The DNA of the CDR3 is TGCAGTGCTAGGGCCGGGACAGGGGACACAGATACGCAGTATTTT.

This clonotype was detected many times. The rearrangement links TRBV6-2 or TRBV6-3 to TRBJ2-3; 10 nucleotides line up with TRBD2. Trimming removed 6 bases from V and 4 bases from J; junction bases left unmatched: 10. This CDR3 comprises 16 residues. CDR1 is MNHEY and CDR2 is SVGEGT in the germline V gene. The CDR3 spells CASRIFSGRLPDTQYF. CDR3 nucleotide sequence: TGTGCCAGCAGGATATTTAGCGGGAGGCTTCCAGATACGCAGTATTTT.

This clonotype appeared many times. V and J are TRBV7-2 and TRBJ2-1; 14 bases line up with TRBD2. Germline V gene sequence: CDR1 SGHTA, CDR2 FQGNSA. CDR3 size: 15 residues. V lost 3 bases, J lost 7 bases, and 2 bases stayed unmatched. The CDR3 DNA reads as TGTGCCAGCAGCTTTCGGACTAGCGGGAGGAATGAGCAGTTCTTC. This translates into CASSFRTSGRNEQFF.

This clonotype was seen many times. This rearrangement joins TRBV5-6 to TRBJ2-1; D is unclear. V gave up 1 base and J gave up 6 bases, with 5 bases separating them. Germline-derived CDR1 and CDR2 are SGHDT and YYEEEE. There are 12 residues in the CDR3. DNA of the CDR3: TGTGCCAGCAGCTTGTCGACCAATGAGCAGTTCTTC. It yields the protein CASSLSTNEQFF.

This clonotype was seen ten or more times. This sequence joins TRBV7-3 and TRBJ1-2; D is uncertain. Germline V CDR1 and CDR2: SGHTA, FQGTGA. The CDR3 sequence is 15 residues long. The V end was cut by 5 bases, the J end by 5 bases, with 18 bases between. DNA for the CDR3: TGTGCCAGCAGCCAGATCCCTTTAAGCCGGTATGGCTACACCTTC. Protein: CASSQIPLSRYGYTF.

This clonotype was counted at least ten times. J is TRBJ2-7 and V is TRBV12-3 or TRBV12-4, with 12 nucleotides matching TRBD1. The J segment lost 5 bases and the V segment lost 5 bases, leaving 4 bases of the junction unmatched. The CDR3 is 14 amino acids. The chain's CDR3 is CASSTGTGGDEQYF. As DNA, the CDR3 is TGTGCCAGCAGTACCGGGACAGGGGGCGACGAGCAGTACTTC.

The chain joins TRBV5-6 to TRBJ2-7; D gene unclear. Trimming pared 4 bases from V and 3 bases from J, leaving 11 bases between. The CDR3 length is 13 residues. In germline, CDR1 is SGHDT, CDR2 YYEEEE. This CDR3 reads CASSRTWGYEQYF. Written as DNA, the CDR3 is TGTGCCAGCAGCCGGACGTGGGGCTACGAGCAGTACTTC.

This clonotype was seen ten or more times. V gene TRBV21-1 combines with J gene TRBJ1-2. TRBV21-1 is a known pseudogene. This CDR3 is 16 amino acids long. The CDR3 spells CASTQGRTTFAYGYTF. CDR3 bases: TGTGCCAGCACCCAGGGACGGACTACATTTGCCTATGGCTACACCTTC.

This clonotype was seen many times. The rearrangement joins TRBV7-2 to TRBJ2-1; D gene ambiguous. Trimming cost V 4 bases and J 4 bases, with 14 bases left between them. Germline V gives CDR1 SGHTA, CDR2 FQGNSA. CDR3 length: 15 residues. CDR3 sequence (DNA): TGTGCCAGCAGCTCCTCGACGATGGATTACAATGAGCAGTTCTTC. Encoded protein: CASSSSTMDYNEQFF.

This clonotype was seen at least ten times. V is TRBV7-3 and J is TRBJ2-3, with D hard to call. Germline V lookup: CDR1 SGHTA, CDR2 FQGTGA. CDR3 length: 13 residues. V was pared by 4 bases and J by 4 bases, with 9 bases between. CDR3 DNA sequence: TGTGCCAGCAGCTCTGCCCGGTCAGATACGCAGTATTTT. Amino acid sequence: CASSSARSDTQYF.

V and J are TRBV12-3 or TRBV12-4 and TRBJ1-2; D ambiguous. Deletions cut 0 bases from V and 8 bases from J, with 4 bases between. The CDR3 consists of 11 residues. In DNA, the CDR3 is TGTGCCAGCAGTTTAGCCAGAGGCTACACCTTC. Encoded protein: CASSLARGYTF.

The chain recombines TRBV24-1 with TRBJ1-2; TRBD1 agrees at 8 bases. After removal of 5 bases from V and 1 base from J, the junction contained 17 bases not matched to a gene. The CDR3 spans 19 residues. The germline V gene encodes CDR1 KGHDR and CDR2 SFDVKD. DNA for the CDR3: TGTGCCACCAGTGTTCCCCTGGGGAGACAGGGGTCCCTTAACTATGGCTACACCTTC. Translated, it gives CATSVPLGRQGSLNYGYTF.

This clonotype has ten or more counts. V and J are TRBV12-3 or TRBV12-4 and TRBJ2-7; TRBD2 matches 7 bases. This CDR3 contains 14 residues. Trimming at V came to 1 base and at J to 4 bases, leaving 4 bases not matched to a gene. The CDR3: CASSLGLAAYEQYF. CDR3 nucleotide sequence: TGTGCCAGCAGTTTAGGGCTAGCGGCTTACGAGCAGTACTTC.

This clonotype came up many times. CDR3 protein: CASSPRLAGAQYF. DNA of the CDR3: TGTGCCAGCAGCCCCCGACTAGCGGGAGCCCAGTACTTC. The chain couples TRBV7-2 to TRBJ2-7; 12 bases line up with TRBD2. Germline-derived CDR1 and CDR2 are SGHTA and FQGNSA. The CDR3 contains 13 residues. V lost 5 bases and J lost 10; bases outside the gene matches: 6.

This clonotype was detected ten times or more. The DNA for the CDR3 is TGTGCCAGCAGCCGGAGCAGCTACGAGCAGTACTTC. This gives the protein CASSRSSYEQYF. The chain couples TRBV7-2 to TRBJ2-7; D remains unclear. The V end lost 5 bases, the J end lost 3 bases, and 8 bases lay between the germline ends. Germline CDR1 SGHTA, CDR2 FQGNSA. CDR3 length equals 12 residues. Variable domain in full (rest from reference TRBV7-2 and TRBJ2-7): GAGVSQSPSNKVTEKGKDVELRCDPISGHTALYWYRQSLGQGLEFLIYFQGNSAPDKSGLPSDRFSAERTGGSVSTLTIQRTQQEDSAVYLCASSRSSYEQYFGPGTRLTVT.

The sample holds many counts of this clonotype. The J gene is TRBJ1-2, the V gene TRBV10-2; D remains unclear. This CDR3 region has 13 residues. Trimming took 2 bases from V and 2 from J, leaving 6 bases between them. The germline gives CDR1 WSHSY, CDR2 SAAADI. DNA for the CDR3: TGCGCCAGCAGTGAGGAGTTCAACTATGGCTACACCTTC. It specifies CASSEEFNYGYTF.

This clonotype was seen repeatedly, ten times or more. V is TRBV19 and J is TRBJ2-3; 13 nucleotides match TRBD2. CDR1 and CDR2 (germline): LNHDA, SQIVND (reference sequence). The CDR3 is 17 residues long. Trimming removed 2 bases from V and 3 bases from J; junction bases left unmatched: 5. CDR3 sequence (DNA): TGTGCCAGTAGTATACGGGGACTAGCGGGGACTACAGATACGCAGTATTTT. Residues: CASSIRGLAGTTDTQYF. The variable domain in full, with the rest retrieved from reference TRBV19 and TRBJ2-3, is DGGITQSPKYLFRKEGQNVTLSCEQNLNHDAMYWYRQDPGQGLRLIYYSQIVNDFQKGDIAEGYSVSREKKESFPLTVTSAQKNPTAFYLCASSIRGLAGTTDTQYFGPGTRLTVL.

This clonotype was counted many times. The chain uses TRBV19 and TRBJ2-7; 11 bases fit TRBD1. The germline V gene has CDR1 LNHDA and CDR2 SQIVND (reference sequence). After removal of 3 bases from V and 8 bases from J, the junction contained 6 bases not matched to a gene. This CDR3 comprises 14 residues. CDR3 in DNA: TGTGCCAGTAGTATCGGGACAGGGGGAATGAAGCAGTACTTC. It is translated as CASSIGTGGMKQYF.

This clonotype was seen repeatedly, ten times or more. The V call is TRBV29-1, the J call TRBJ1-2; no clear D gene. The V gene's germline CDR1 is SQVTM and CDR2 ANQGSEA. CDR3 length equals 16 residues. The V end was cut by 4 bases, the J end by 6 bases, with 24 bases between. The CDR3 here is CSVGASGRSAPHGYTF. The DNA for the CDR3 is TGCAGCGTTGGAGCTTCAGGACGATCCGCTCCGCATGGCTACACCTTC.

This clonotype was detected once. This chain links TRBV18 with TRBJ2-1; weak D call: TRBD2 (5 bases). This CDR3 has 12 residues. Germline-derived CDR1 and CDR2 are KGHSH and LQKENI. As DNA, the CDR3 is TGTGCTAGTGGGAGCTCCTACAATGAGCAGTTCTTC. Its translation is CASGSSYNEQFF.

This clonotype was detected many times. This chain links TRBV2 with TRBJ1-2, with D possibly TRBD1 on 6 matching bases. Germline CDR1 reads SNHLY; CDR2 reads FYNNEI. Between the trimmed V and J ends, which lost 6 bases and 7 bases, there was a span of 18 bases. This CDR3 is 14 amino acids long. CDR3 coding DNA: TGTGCCAGCAGCCCTATAGGGGGTTCGGGTGGCTACACCTTC. Translation gives CASSPIGGSGGYTF.

This clonotype was picked up many times. This chain connects TRBV7-8 to TRBJ2-5; TRBD1 aligns across 7 bases. V was pared by 6 bases and J by 2 bases, with 9 bases of the junction left unmatched. Germline CDR1 SGHVS, CDR2 FQNEAQ. The CDR3 extends over 15 amino acids. The CDR3 loop is CASRPNRQGQETQYF. For the CDR3, the DNA is TGTGCCAGCAGACCGAATCGACAGGGACAAGAGACCCAGTACTTC.

Sample share makes this clonotype medium-sized. The chain has TRBV5-1 and TRBJ2-1, with 8 bases fitting TRBD2. This CDR3 region has 16 residues. Germline V lookup: CDR1 SGHRS, CDR2 YFSETQ. Losses at the gene ends were 2 bases for V and 2 bases for J; bases not matched to a gene: 6. Here the CDR3 reads CASSLPIAGPYNEQFF. In nucleotides, the CDR3 is TGCGCCAGCAGCTTACCAATAGCGGGACCCTACAATGAGCAGTTCTTC. The full variable domain, with the rest looked up from reference TRBV5-1 and TRBJ2-1, is KAGVTQTPRYLIKTRGQQVTLSCSPISGHRSVSWYQQTPGQGLQFLFEYFSETQRNKGNFPGRFSGRQFSNSRSEMNVSTLELGDSALYLCASSLPIAGPYNEQFFGPGTRLTVL.

This clonotype is medium-sized within its sample. The genes are TRBV30 and TRBJ1-1; 7 nucleotides align to TRBD1. Germline CDR1 GTSNPN, CDR2 SVGIG (reference sequence). The CDR3 spans 15 residues. Trimming at V came to 6 bases and at J to 2 bases, leaving 12 bases not matched to a gene. The CDR3 nucleotides read TGTGCCTGCCGCCCCCAGGAAGGGGGCAACACTGAAGCTTTCTTT. The encoded protein is CACRPQEGGNTEAFF.

This clonotype was seen at least ten times. The CDR3 reads CASSGGQYNSPLHF. For the CDR3, the DNA is TGTGCCAGCAGCGGCGGACAGTATAATTCACCCCTCCACTTT. V gene TRBV12-3 or TRBV12-4 combines with J gene TRBJ1-6, with D perhaps TRBD1 (6 bases). CDR3 length: 14 residues. V shed 6 bases and J shed 4 bases, with 10 bases lying between them.

This clonotype is categorized as medium-sized. The chain recombines TRBV4-1 with TRBJ2-7; D gene unclear. Germline V gene lookup returns CDR1 MGHRA and CDR2 YSYEKL. Trimming took 0 bases from V and 4 from J, leaving 13 bases between them. This CDR3 has 15 residues. The CDR3 coding sequence is TGCGCCAGCAGCCAAGAGGCCGCACCGGGTTACGAGCAGTACTTC. Protein sequence: CASSQEAAPGYEQYF.

This clonotype has ten or more counts. The chain links TRBV7-2 to TRBJ2-5; TRBD2 matches at 14 bases. The CDR3 has 17 residues. J lost 2 bases, V lost 5 bases, and 7 bases had no gene match. Germline-derived CDR1 and CDR2 are SGHTA and FQGNSA. The CDR3 protein is CASSLGLAGVSQETQYF. CDR3 coding DNA: TGTGCCAGCAGCCTGGGACTAGCGGGGGTGTCACAAGAGACCCAGTACTTC.